This TCR beta chain was identified in a study of CD8+CD57+ T cells in acquired aplastic anemia (dated by TCRdb to 2016 to 2019). About the study as a whole: Extracted DNA from sorted CD4+ and CD8+ cells averaged about 3.4 ug, ranging from roughly 0.17 to 30 ug. For healthy donor samples, the average read count was about 10.8 million for CD4+ cells and 11 million to 14 million for CD8+ cells.

Worth noting for this clonotype: The specificity of this receptor is unknown. Base-call qualities are not available, and no considerably larger clone is one nucleotide away.

Genomic DNA was used as template for profiling of TCR beta VDJ combinations and CDR3 sequences. An Illumina HiSeq 2000 was used for TCR repertoire sequencing. The original methods were these. TRBV/TRBJ rearrangement plots, CDR3 size and DJ length profiles, and Simpson's diversity index were used to assess repertoires. The most abundant DNA sequence in the deep sequencing data was defined as the immunodominant clone. CDR3 amino acid sequences were checked for sharing across subjects and were also compared against the VDJdb database and published repertoires. The public sequencing data were trimmed at Q25 with fastp and processed into clonotypes with MiXCR by TCRdb, which kept only in-frame beta chains. One record per CDR3 amino acid sequence lists the most common genes and DNA. The authors' filters were not applied to this entry. The table for this sample lists about 210,000 distinct CDR3 sequences; around 60% of them were counted only once. The ten largest clones take up about 31% of the sample.

Based on the germline V gene, the CDR1 and CDR2 sequences are ENHRY and SYGVKD. From V the trimming removes 0 bases and from J it removes 1 base, while the gene matches leave 1 base of the junction unaccounted for. The cysteine opens and the phenylalanine closes a CDR3 of 15 amino acids. Only the CDR3 part of the read is kept: 45 bases, read in frame from the first base. Results the study describes overall, beyond this receptor: CD8+ Simpson's diversity did not differ significantly between patients and healthy controls (P=0.060). Roughly 29 CD8+ CDR3 sequences were found to be shared between patients and controls, but these sequences appeared to be highly expressed in patients and within the immunodominant clones of the patients.

In the study, sorted CD4+ and CD8+ blood T cells from patients with severe aplastic anemia and from healthy subjects underwent deep sequencing of TCR repertoires. Ficoll-Paque density gradient centrifugation was used to isolate peripheral blood mononuclear cells. Before DNA extraction, CD4+ and CD8+ T cells were sorted by FACS or by magnetic beads. This receptor chain uses TRBV10-3 and TRBJ1-1; 8 central nucleotides agree with TRBD1. Sequenced sample: sorted CD4+, CD8+, or CD8+CD57+ T cells (not recorded which) from PBMCs. The source of this sequence is a human donor in good health. The CDR3 protein sequence reads: CAISESGQGNTEAFF. DNA sequence: TGTGCCATCAGTGAGTCCGGACAGGGGAACACTGAAGCTTTCTTT.